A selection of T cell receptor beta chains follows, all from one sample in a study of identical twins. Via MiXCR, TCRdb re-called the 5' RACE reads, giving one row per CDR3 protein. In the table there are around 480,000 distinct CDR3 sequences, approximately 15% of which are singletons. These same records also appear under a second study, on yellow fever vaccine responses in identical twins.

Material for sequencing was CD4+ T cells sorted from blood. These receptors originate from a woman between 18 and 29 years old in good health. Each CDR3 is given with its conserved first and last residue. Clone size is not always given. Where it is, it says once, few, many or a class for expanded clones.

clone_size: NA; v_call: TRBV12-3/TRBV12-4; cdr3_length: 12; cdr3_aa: CASSLVAQEQFF
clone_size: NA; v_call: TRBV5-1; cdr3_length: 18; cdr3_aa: CASSLGPDRTGKSYEQYF
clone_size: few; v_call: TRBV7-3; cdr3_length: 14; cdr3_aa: CASSTRLGGNEQFF
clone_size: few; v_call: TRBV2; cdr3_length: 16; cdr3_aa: CASSELAGASTDTQYF
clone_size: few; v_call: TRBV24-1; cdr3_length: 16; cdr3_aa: CATSDLDRGRGQPQHF
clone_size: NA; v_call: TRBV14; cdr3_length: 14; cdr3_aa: CASSLTTGVVGYTF
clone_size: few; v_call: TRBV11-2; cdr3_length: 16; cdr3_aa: CASSSGLALLTDTQYF
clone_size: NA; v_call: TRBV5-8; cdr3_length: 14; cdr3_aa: CASSPYQFQETQYF
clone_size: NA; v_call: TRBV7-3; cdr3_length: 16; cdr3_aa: CASSRNRLSSTETQYF
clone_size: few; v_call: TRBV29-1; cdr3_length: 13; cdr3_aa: CSVIVPPGYEQFF
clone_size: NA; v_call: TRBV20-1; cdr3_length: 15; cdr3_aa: CSAGREGANTGELFF
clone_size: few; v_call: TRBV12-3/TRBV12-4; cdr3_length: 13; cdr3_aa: CATRSSTNYGYTF
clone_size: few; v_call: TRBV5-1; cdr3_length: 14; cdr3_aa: CASTPSGRPYGYTF
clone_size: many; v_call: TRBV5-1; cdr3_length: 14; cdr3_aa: CASSFTSIMNEQFF
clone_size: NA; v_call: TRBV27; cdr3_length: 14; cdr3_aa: CASSSMGESYEQYF
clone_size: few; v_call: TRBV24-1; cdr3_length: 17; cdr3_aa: CATSDPRPGLAANEQFF
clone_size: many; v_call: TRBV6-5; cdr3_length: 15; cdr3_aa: CASSYSTGSYAEQFF
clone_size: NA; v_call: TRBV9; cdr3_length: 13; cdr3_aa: CASSDGGGETQYF
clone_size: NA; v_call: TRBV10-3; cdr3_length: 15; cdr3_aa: CAISSGTAANNEQFF
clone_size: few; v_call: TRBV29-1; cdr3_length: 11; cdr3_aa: CSVVTDGGYTF
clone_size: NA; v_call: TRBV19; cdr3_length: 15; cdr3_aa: CATGLLPTNTGELFF
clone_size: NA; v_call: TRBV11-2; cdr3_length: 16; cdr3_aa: CAGSLEGGGFTDTQYF
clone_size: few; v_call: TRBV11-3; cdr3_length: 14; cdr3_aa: CASSLREGTDTQYF
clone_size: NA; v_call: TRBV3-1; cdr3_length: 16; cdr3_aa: CASSPTKGQGGGGGSF
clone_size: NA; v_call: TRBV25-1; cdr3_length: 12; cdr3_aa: CAAGQGISEQYF
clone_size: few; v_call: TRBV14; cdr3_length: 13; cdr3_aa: CASSPTGTGIAFF
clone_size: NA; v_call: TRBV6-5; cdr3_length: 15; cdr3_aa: CASSYPLAGVETQYF
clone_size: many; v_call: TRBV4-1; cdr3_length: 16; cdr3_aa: CASSQDRSGRTDTQYF
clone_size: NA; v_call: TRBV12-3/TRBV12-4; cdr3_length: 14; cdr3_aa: CASSLDGGRTEAFF
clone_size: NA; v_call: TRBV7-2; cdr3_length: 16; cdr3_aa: CASRRSLASSYNEQFF
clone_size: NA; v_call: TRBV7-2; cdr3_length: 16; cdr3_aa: CASSLVSSGEQETQYF
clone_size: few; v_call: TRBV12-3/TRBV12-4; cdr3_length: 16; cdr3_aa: CASSFGKQGANTEAFF
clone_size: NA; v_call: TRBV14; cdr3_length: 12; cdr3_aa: CASSQVVGTQYF
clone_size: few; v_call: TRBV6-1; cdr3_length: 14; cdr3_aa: CASSPARNSYEQYF
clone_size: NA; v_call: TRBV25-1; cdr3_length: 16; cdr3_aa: CASSELAPGLGETQYF
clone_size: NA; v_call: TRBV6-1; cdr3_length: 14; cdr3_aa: CASRPWTGQETQYF
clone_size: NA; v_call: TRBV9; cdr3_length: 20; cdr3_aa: CASSARPGQGADTGANVLTF
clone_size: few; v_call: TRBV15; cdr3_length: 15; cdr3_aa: CATSDRDRGRETQYF
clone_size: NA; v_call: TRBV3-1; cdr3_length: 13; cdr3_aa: CASSQTGINEQFF
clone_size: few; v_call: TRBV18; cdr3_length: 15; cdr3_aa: CASSPSRDSSYEQYF